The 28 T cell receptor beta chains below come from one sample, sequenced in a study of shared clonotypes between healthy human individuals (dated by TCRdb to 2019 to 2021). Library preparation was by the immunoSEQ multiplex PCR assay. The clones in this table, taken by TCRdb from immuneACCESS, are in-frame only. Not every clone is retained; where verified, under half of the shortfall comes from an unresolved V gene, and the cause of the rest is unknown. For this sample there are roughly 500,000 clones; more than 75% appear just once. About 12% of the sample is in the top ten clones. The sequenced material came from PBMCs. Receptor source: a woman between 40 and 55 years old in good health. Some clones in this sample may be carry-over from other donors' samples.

CDR3 region: CATSRDLVAGGPDTQYF. CDR3 bases: TGTGCCACCAGCAGAGATCTGGTAGCGGGAGGCCCAGATACGCAGTATTTT. The chain uses TRBV15 and TRBJ2-3, with 10 bases that match TRBD2. Germline CDR1 and CDR2: LNHNV and YYDKDF (reference sequence). This CDR3 region has 17 residues. The V gene end was trimmed by 0 bases and the J gene end by 4 bases; junction bases not matched to a gene: 7.

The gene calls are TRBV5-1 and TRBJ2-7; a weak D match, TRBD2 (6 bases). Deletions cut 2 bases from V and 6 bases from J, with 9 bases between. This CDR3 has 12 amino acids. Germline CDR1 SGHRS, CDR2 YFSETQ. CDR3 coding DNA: TGCGCCAGCAGCTTCTCGCGGGGCGAGCAGTACTTC. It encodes CASSFSRGEQYF.

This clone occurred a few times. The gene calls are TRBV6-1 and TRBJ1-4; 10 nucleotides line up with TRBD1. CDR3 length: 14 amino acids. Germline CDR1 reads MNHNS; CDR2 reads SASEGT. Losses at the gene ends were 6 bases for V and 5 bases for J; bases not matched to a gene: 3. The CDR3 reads CASRRDRGNEKLFF. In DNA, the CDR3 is TGTGCCAGCAGAAGGGACAGGGGAAATGAAAAACTGTTTTTT.

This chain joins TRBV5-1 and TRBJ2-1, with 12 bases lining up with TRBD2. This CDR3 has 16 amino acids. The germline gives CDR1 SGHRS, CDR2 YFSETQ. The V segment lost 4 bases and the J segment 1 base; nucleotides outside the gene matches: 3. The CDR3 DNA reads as TGCGCCAGCAGCCCCGGGACTAGCGGGTCCTACAATGAGCAGTTCTTC. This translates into CASSPGTSGSYNEQFF. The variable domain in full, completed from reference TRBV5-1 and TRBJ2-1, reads KAGVTQTPRYLIKTRGQQVTLSCSPISGHRSVSWYQQTPGQGLQFLFEYFSETQRNKGNFPGRFSGRQFSNSRSEMNVSTLELGDSALYLCASSPGTSGSYNEQFFGPGTRLTVL.

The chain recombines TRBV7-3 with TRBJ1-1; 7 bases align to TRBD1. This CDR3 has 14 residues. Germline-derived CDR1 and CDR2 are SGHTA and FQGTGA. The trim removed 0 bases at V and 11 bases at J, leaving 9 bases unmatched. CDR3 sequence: CASSLTAETGHAFF. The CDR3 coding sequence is TGTGCCAGCAGCTTAACGGCCGAGACAGGGCATGCTTTCTTT.

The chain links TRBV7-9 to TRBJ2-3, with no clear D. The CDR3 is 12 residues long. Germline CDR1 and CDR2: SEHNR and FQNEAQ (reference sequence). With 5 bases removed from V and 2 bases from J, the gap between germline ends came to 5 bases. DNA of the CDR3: TGTGCCAGCAGCCAACTCACAGATACGCAGTATTTT. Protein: CASSQLTDTQYF.

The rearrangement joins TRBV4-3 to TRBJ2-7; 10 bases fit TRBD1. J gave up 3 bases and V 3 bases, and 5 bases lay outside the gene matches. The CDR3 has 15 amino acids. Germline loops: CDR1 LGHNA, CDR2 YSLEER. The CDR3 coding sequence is TGCGCCAGCAGCCACGGGACAGGGGACATCTACGAGCAGTACTTC. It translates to CASSHGTGDIYEQYF.

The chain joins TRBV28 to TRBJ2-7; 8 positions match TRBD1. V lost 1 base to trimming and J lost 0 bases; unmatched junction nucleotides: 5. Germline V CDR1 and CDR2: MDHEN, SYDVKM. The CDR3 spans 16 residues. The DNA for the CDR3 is TGTGCCAGCAGTTTATTAACGGGACAGGTCTCCTACGAGCAGTACTTC. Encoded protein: CASSLLTGQVSYEQYF.

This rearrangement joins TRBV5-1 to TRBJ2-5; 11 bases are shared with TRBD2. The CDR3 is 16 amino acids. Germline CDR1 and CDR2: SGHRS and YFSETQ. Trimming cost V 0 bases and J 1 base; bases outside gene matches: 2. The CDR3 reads CASSLGLAGIQETQYF. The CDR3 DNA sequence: TGCGCCAGCAGCTTGGGACTAGCGGGAATCCAAGAGACCCAGTACTTC.

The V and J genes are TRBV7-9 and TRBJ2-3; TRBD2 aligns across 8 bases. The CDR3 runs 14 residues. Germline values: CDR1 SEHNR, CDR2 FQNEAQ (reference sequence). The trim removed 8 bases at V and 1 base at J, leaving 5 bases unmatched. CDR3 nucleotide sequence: TGTGCCAGCGCCCCGACTAGCGGCACAGATACGCAGTATTTT. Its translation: CASAPTSGTDTQYF.

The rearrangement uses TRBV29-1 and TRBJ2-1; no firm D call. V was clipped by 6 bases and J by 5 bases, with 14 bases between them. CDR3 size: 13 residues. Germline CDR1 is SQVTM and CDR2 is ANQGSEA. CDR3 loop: CSVDKGQNNEQFF. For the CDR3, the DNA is TGCAGCGTCGACAAAGGGCAGAACAATGAGCAGTTCTTC.

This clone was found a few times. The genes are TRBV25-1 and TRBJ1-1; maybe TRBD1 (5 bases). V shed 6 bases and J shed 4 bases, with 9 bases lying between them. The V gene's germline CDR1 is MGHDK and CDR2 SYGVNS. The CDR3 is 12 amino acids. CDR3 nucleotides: TGTGCCAGCAGCTGGGGGAGCACTGAAGCTTTCTTT. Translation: CASSWGSTEAFF.

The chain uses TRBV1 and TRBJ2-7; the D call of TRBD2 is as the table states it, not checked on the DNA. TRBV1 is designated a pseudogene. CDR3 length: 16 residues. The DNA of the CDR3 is TGCACCAGCAGCCAAGAGTGGTTCGGCGGGAGAGACGAGCAGTACTTC. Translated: CTSSQEWFGGRDEQYF.

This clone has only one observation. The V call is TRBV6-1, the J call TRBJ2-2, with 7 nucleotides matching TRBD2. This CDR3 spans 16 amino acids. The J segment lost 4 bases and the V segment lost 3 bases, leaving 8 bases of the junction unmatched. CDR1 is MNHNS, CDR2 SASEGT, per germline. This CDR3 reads CASSEHLAALTGELFF. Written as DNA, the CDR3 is TGTGCCAGCAGTGAGCACCTAGCGGCACTCACCGGGGAGCTGTTTTTT.

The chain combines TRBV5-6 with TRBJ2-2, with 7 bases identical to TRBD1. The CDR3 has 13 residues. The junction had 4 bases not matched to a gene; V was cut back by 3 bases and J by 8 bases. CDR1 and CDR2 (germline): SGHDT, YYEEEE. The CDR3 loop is CASSSDRLGELFF. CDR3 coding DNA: TGTGCCAGCAGCTCGGACAGGTTAGGGGAGCTGTTTTTT.

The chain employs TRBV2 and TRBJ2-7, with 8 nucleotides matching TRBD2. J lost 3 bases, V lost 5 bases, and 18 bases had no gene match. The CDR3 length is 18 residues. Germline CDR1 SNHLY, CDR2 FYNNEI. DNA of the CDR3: TGTGCCAGCAGTTCCTCCACCGGGACTAGAGTTTTCGTCTACGAGCAGTACTTC. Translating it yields CASSSSTGTRVFVYEQYF.

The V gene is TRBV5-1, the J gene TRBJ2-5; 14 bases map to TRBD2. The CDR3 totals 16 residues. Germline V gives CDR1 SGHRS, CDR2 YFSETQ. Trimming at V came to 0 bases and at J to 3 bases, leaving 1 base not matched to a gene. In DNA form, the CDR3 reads TGCGCCAGCAGCTTGGGACTAGCGGGAGGGGAAGAGACCCAGTACTTC. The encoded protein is CASSLGLAGGEETQYF.

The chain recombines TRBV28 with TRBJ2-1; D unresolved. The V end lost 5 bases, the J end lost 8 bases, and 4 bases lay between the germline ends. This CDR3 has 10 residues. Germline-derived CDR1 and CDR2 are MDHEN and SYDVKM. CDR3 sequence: CASSTHEQFF. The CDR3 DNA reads TGTGCCAGCAGTACCCATGAGCAGTTCTTC.

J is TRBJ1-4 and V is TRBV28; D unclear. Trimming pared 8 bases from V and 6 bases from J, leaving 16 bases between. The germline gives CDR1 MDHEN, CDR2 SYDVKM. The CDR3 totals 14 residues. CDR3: CASAALRTDEKLFF. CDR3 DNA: TGTGCCAGCGCCGCCCTAAGGACCGATGAAAAACTGTTTTTT.

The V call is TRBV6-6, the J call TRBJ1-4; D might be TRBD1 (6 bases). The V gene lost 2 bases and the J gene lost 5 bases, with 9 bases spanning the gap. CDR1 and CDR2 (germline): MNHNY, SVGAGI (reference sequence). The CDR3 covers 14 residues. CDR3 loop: CASSYGTRNEKLFF. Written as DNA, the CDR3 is TGTGCCAGCAGTTACGGGACAAGAAATGAAAAACTGTTTTTT.

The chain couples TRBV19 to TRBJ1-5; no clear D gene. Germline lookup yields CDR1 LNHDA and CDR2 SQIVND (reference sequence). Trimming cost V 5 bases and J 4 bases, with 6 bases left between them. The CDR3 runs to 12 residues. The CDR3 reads CASSFRNQPQHF. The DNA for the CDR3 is TGTGCCAGTAGTTTTCGAAATCAGCCCCAGCATTTT.

The CDR3: CASSPRTGLVNTEAFF. In nucleotides, the CDR3 is TGTGCCAGCTCACCACGGACAGGGTTAGTGAACACTGAAGCTTTCTTT. The chain has TRBV18 and TRBJ1-1; 8 bases fit TRBD1. CDR3 length: 16 amino acids. The V gene's germline CDR1 is KGHSH and CDR2 LQKENI. V lost 1 base to trimming and J lost 0 bases; unmatched junction nucleotides: 4.

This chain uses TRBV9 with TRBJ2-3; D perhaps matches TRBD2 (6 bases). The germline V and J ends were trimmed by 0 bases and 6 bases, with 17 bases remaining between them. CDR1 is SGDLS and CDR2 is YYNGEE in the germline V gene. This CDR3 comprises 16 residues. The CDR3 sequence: CASSVAGGTASDTQYF. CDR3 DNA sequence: TGTGCCAGCAGCGTAGCTGGGGGGACGGCCTCCGATACGCAGTATTTT.

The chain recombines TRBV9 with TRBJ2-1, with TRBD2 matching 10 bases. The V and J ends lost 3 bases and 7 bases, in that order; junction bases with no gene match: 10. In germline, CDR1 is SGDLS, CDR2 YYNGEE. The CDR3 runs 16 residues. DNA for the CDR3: TGTGCCAGCAGCGCCCGCAGGAATAGCGGGAGGAATGAGCAGTTCTTC. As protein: CASSARRNSGRNEQFF. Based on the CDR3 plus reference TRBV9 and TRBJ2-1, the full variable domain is DSGVTQTPKHLITATGQRVTLRCSPRSGDLSVYWYQQSLDQGLQFLIQYYNGEERAKGNILERFSAQQFPDLHSELNLSSLELGDSALYFCASSARRNSGRNEQFFGPGTRLTVL.

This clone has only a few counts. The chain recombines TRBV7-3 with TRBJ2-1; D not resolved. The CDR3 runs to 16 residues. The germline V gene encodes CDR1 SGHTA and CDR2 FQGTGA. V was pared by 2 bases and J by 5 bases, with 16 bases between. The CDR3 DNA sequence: TGTGCCAGCAGCTTAGAATCACTTAGCATAAACAATGAGCAGTTCTTC. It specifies CASSLESLSINNEQFF.

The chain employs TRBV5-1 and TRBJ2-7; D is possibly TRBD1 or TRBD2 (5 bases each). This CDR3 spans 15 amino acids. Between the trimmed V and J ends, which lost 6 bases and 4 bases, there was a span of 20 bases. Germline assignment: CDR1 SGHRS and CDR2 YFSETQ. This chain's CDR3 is CASTLGEGHLYEQYF. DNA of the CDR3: TGCGCCAGCACCCTGGGGGAAGGACACCTGTACGAGCAGTACTTC.

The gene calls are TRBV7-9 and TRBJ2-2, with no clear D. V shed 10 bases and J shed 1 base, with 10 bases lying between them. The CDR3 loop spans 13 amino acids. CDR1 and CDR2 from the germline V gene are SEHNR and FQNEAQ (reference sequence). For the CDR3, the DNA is TGTGCCATTAATCCAGGGAACACCGGGGAGCTGTTTTTT. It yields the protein CAINPGNTGELFF. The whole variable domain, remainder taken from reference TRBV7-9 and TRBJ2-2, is DTGVSQNPRHKITKRGQNVTFRCDPISEHNRLYWYRQTLGQGPEFLTYFQNEAQLEKSRLLSDRFSAERPKGSFSTLEIQRTEQGDSAMYLCAINPGNTGELFFGEGSRLTVL.

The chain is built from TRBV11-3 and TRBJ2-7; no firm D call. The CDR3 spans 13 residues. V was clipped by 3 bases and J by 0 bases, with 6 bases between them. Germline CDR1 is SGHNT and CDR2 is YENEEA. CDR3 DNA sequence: TGTGCCAGCAGCTTGGACGCCTCCTACGAGCAGTACTTC. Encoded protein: CASSLDASYEQYF.